The clone carrying this T cell receptor beta chain was detected only a few times. Its antigen is as yet unknown. J was trimmed by 3 bases and V by 6 bases; bases with no gene match: 7. CDR1 and CDR2 from the germline V gene are MNHEY and SMNVEV (reference sequence). The CDR3 runs to 14 residues. This sample is drawn from a study of identical twins. Whole-study results and caveats: Excess low generation probability was seen in twin-shared out-of-frame alpha sequences. Modeled out-of-frame TCR alpha sharing in monozygotic twins fell below observed levels.

A template switching step contributed a universal primer site, while unique molecular identifiers were present in the cDNA. Each CDR3 protein gets one entry after TCRdb re-called the 5' RACE reads with MiXCR. The sample lists 1,800,000 or so distinct CDR3 sequences, roughly a third occurring once. The gene calls are TRBV27 and TRBJ2-5, with TRBD1 identical over 7 bases. This receptor was taken from a newborn girl in good health. Sequenced sample: cord blood. The CDR3 DNA reads TGTGCCAGCAGACTATTCGACAGGGAAGAGACCCAGTACTTC. It specifies CASRLFDREETQYF.